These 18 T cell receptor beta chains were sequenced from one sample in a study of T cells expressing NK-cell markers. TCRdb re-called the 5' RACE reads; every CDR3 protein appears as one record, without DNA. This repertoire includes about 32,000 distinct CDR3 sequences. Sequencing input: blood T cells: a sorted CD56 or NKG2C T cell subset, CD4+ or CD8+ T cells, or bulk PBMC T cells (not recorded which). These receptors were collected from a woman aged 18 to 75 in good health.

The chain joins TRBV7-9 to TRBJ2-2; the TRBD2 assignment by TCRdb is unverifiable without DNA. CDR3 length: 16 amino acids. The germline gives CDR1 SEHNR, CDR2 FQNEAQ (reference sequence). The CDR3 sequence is CASSFLAGENTGELFF.

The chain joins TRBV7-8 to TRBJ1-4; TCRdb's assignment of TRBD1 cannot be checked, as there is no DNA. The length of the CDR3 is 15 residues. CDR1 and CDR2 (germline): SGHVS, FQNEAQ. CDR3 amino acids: CASSDYGGHKSKLFF.

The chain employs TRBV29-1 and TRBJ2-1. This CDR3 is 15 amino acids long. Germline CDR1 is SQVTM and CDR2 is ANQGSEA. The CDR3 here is CSVDIGTSGYNEQFF.

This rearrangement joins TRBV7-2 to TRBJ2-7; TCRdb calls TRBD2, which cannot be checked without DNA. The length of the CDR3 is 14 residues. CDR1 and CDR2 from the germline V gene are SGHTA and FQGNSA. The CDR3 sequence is CASSLDGSGDEQYF.

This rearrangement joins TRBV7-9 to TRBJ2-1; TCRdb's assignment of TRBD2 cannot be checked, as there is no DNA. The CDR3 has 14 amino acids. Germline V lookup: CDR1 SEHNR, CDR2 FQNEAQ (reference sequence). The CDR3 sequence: CASSRDSSYNEQFF.

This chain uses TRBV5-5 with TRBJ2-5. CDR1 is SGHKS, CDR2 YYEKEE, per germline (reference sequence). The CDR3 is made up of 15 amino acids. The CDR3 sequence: CASSENGLKVETQYF.

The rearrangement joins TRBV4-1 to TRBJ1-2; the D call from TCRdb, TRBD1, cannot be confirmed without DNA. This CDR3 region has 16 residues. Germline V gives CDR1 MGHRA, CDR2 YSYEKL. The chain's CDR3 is CASSQEGTGANYGYTF.

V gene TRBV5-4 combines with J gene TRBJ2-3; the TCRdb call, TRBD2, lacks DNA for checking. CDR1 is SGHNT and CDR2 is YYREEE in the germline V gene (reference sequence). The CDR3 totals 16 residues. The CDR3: CASSPRTGGRRHTQYF. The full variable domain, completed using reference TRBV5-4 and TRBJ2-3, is ETGVTQSPTHLIKTRGQQVTLRCSSQSGHNTVSWYQQALGQGPQFIFQYYREEENGRGNFPPRFSGLQFPNYSSELNVNALELDDSALYLCASSPRTGGRRHTQYFGPGTRLTVL.

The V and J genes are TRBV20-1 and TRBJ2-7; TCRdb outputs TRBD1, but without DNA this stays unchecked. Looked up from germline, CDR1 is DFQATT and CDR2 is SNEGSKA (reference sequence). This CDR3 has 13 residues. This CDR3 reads CSARGQGALEQYF.

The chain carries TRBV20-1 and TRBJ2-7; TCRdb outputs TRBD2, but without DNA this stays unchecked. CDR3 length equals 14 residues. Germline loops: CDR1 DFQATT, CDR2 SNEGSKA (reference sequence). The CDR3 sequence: CSATRRESPYEQYF.

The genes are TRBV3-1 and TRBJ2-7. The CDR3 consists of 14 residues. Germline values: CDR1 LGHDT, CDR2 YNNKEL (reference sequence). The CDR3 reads CASSQTSDSYEQYF.

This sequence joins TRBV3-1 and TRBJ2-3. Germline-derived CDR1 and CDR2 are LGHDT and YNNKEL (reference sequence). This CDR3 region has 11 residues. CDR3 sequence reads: CATSYTDTQYF.

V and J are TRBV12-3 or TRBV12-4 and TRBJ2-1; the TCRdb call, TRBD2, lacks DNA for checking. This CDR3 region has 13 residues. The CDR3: CASSSLAVHEQFF.

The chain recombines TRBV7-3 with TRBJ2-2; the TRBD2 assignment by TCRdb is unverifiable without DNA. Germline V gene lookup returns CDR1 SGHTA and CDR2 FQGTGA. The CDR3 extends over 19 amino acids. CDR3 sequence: CASSPSSEAVRDNTGELFF.

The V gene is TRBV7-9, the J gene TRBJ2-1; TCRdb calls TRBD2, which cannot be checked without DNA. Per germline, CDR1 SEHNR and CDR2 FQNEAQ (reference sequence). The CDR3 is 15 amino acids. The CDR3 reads CASSSSVEWRDEQFF.

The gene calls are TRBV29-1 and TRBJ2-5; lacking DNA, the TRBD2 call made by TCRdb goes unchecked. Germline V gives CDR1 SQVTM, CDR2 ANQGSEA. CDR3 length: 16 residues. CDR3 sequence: CSVEGLAGALGETQYF.

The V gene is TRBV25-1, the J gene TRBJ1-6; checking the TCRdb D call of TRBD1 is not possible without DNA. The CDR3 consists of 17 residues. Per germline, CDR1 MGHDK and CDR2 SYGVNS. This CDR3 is CASSEAPESSYNSPLHF. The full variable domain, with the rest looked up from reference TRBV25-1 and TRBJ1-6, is EADIYQTPRYLVIGTGKKITLECSQTMGHDKMYWYQQDPGMELHLIHYSYGVNSTEKGDLSSESTVSRIRTEHFPLTLESARPSHTSQYLCASSEAPESSYNSPLHFGNGTRLTVT.

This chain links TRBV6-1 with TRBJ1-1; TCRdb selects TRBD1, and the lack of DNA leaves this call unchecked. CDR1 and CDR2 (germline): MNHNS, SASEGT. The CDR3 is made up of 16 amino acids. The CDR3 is CASRHGQGTRGTEAFF.